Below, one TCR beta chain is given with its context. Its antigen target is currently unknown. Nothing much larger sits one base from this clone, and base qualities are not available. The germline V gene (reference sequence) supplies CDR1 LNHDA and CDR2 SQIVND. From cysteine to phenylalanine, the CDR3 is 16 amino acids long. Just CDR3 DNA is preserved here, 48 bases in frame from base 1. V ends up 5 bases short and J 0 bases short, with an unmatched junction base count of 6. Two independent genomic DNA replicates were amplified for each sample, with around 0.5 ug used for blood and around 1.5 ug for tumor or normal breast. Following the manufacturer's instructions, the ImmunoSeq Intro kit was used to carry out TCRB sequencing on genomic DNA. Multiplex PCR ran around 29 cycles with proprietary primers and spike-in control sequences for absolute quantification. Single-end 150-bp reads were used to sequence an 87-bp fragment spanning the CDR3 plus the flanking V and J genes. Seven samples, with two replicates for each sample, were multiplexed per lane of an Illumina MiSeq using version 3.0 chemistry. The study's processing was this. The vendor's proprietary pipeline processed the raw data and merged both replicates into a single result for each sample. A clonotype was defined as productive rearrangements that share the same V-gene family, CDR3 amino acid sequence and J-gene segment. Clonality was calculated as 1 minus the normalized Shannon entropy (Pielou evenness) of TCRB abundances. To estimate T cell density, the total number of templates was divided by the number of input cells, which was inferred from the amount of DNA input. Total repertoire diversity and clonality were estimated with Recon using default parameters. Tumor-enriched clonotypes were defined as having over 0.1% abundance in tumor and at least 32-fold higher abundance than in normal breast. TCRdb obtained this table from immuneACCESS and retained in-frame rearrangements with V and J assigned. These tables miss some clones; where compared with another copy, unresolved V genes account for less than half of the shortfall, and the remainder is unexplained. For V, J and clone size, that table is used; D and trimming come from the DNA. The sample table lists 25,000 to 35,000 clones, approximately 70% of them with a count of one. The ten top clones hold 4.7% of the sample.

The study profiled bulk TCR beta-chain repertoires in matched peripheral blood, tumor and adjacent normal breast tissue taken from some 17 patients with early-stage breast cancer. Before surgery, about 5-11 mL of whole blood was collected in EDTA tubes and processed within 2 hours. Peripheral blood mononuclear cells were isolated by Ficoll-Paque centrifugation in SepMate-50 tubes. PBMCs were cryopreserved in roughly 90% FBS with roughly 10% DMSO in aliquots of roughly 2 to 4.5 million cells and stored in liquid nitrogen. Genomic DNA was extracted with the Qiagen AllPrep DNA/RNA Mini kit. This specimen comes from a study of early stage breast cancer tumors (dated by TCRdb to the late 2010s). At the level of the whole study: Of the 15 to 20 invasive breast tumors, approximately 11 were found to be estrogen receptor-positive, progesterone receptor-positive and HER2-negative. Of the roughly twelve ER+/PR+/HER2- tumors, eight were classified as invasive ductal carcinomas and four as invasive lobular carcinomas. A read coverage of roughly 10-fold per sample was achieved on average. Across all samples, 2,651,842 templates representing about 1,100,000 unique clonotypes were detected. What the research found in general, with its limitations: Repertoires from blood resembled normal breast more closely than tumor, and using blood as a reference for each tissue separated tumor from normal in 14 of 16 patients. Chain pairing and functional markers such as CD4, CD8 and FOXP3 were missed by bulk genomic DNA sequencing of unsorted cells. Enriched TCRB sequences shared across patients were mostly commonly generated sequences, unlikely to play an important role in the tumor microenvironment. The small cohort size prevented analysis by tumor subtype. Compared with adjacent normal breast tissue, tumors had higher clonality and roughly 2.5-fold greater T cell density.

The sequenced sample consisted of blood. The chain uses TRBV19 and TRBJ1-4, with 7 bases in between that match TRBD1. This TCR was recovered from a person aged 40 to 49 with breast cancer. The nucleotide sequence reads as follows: TGTGCCAGTAGTTGGAGGGGGCGGGCAACTAATGAAAAACTGTTTTTT. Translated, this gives CASSWRGRATNEKLFF.